The 17 T cell receptor beta chains reported below all come from one sample, sequenced in a study of tumor-infiltrating lymphocytes in primary liver carcinoma. TCR beta cDNA was reverse-transcribed from 400 to 500 ng of total RNA. The reaction used a constant-region primer and ProtoScript II reverse transcriptase. ARM-PCR, slightly modified, supplied the TCR beta libraries through three nested multiplex PCR rounds. Investigators reported that the first two PCR rounds, at around 11 cycles each, used TRBV1-TRBV30 forward primers with a C-beta reverse primer. MiXCR, applied by TCRdb to the multiplex PCR reads, yields one record per CDR3 protein. The repertoire consists of around 330,000 distinct CDR3 sequences, with about three fifths occurring once and the leading ten covering about 17%. It was unsorted whole blood that yielded blood RNA, and germline DNA was also extracted. Specimen: peripheral blood. The receptors shown here come from a woman in her 30s with primary liver carcinoma and hepatitis B virus infection.

This clonotype was found once. This may arise from a read error, as a much more abundant clone is one base away. The rearrangement links TRBV29-1 to TRBJ2-7; maybe TRBD1 (5 bases). The CDR3 totals 13 residues. CDR1 is SQVTM and CDR2 is ANQGSEA in the germline V gene. CDR3 sequence: CSLESVQGYEQYF. The CDR3 DNA reads as TGCAGCCTTGAAAGTGTCCAGGGCTACGAGCAGTACTTC.

The J gene is TRBJ1-2, the V gene TRBV5-1, with D possibly TRBD1 on 5 matching bases. Germline values: CDR1 SGHRS, CDR2 YFSETQ. The ends were cut back, 4 bases at V and 8 bases at J, with 18 bases in the middle. This CDR3 is 14 amino acids long. The CDR3 DNA sequence: TGCGCCAGCAGCCCCGGGACCGCAATCGGAGGCTACACCTTC. Protein sequence: CASSPGTAIGGYTF.

On this clonotype itself: It is likely a read error, because the conserved phenylalanine at the end of the CDR3 is missing. The chain carries TRBV10-2 and TRBJ1-5; tentatively, D is TRBD1 (6 bases). CDR3 length: 12 residues. Trimming pared 9 bases from V and 4 bases from J, leaving 10 bases between. The germline gives CDR1 WSHSY, CDR2 SAAADI. In DNA, the CDR3 is TGCGCCAGTGGACAGACGAATCAGCCCCAGCATCTT. Residues: CASGQTNQPQHL.

This rearrangement joins TRBV7-8 to TRBJ2-3; 8 bases are shared with TRBD1. The germline V gene encodes CDR1 SGHVS and CDR2 FQNEAQ. Trimming cost V 5 bases and J 5 bases; bases outside gene matches: 18. This CDR3 has 18 amino acids. The CDR3 here is CASSGSRGRVVFKDTQYF. The CDR3 bases are TGTGCCAGCAGCGGATCCAGGGGGCGAGTGGTGTTTAAAGATACGCAGTATTTT.

The chain recombines TRBV4-1 with TRBJ1-1, with 9 bases fitting TRBD1. The CDR3 has 14 residues. V trimming: 8 bases; J trimming: 3 bases; junction bases outside the gene matches: 7. Germline loops: CDR1 MGHRA, CDR2 YSYEKL. The CDR3 DNA reads as TGCGCCAGCGGCCTGACAGGGGGGGACACTGAAGCTTTCTTT. Translating it yields CASGLTGGDTEAFF.

In regard to this clonotype: The junction shows a germline mismatch at one end, possibly a read error. This chain uses TRBV11-2 with TRBJ2-5; tentatively, D is TRBD1 (8 bases). Germline V gene lookup returns CDR1 SGHAT and CDR2 FQNNGV. CDR3 size: 13 residues. The CDR3 reads CASSQGAGDTQCF. CDR3 nucleotides: TGCGCCAGTAGCCAGGGGGCGGGAGATACCCAGTGCTTC.

This clonotype has ten or more counts. The J gene is TRBJ2-1, the V gene TRBV6-5; 7 bases line up with TRBD2. Per the germline V gene, CDR1 is MNHEY and CDR2 is SVGAGI. J gave up 0 bases and V 2 bases, and 7 bases lay outside the gene matches. The CDR3 contains 17 residues. CDR3 bases: TGTGCCAGCAGTTACAATAGCGGGTCGAGCTCCTACAATGAGCAGTTCTTC. Its protein product is CASSYNSGSSSYNEQFF.

The J gene is TRBJ2-1, the V gene TRBV11-2; D is possibly TRBD2 (6 bases). Deletions cut 5 bases from V and 3 bases from J, with 17 bases between. CDR3 length: 16 amino acids. Per the germline V gene, CDR1 is SGHAT and CDR2 is FQNNGV. The CDR3 DNA reads TGTGCCAGCAGCGAGCGACTAGAGGTGATCTACAATGAGCAGTTCTTC. Residues: CASSERLEVIYNEQFF.

As to this clonotype: A read error may account for a junction end that differs from germline. The chain recombines TRBV29-1 with TRBJ2-5; TRBD2 matches at 7 bases. This CDR3 contains 13 residues. CDR1 SQVTM and CDR2 ANQGSEA come from the germline V gene. The CDR3 bases are TGCAGCGTTACCCCCGGGCCCGGGAGGACCCAATACTTC. The encoded protein is CSVTPGPGRTQYF. Using reference TRBV29-1 and TRBJ2-5 for the parts outside the CDR3, the full variable domain is SAVISQKPSRDICQRGTSLTIQCQVDSQVTMMFWYRQQPGQSLTLIATANQGSEATYESGFVIDKFPISRPNLTFSTLTVSNMSPEDSSIYLCSVTPGPGRTQYFGPGTRLLVL.

This clonotype appeared once. The rearrangement uses TRBV5-1 and TRBJ2-5; a possible D gene is TRBD1 (6 bases). The V gene's germline CDR1 is SGHRS and CDR2 YFSETQ. V shed 0 bases and J shed 2 bases, with 11 bases lying between them. CDR3 length: 15 residues. The CDR3 bases are TGCGCCAGCAGCTTGGACAGGGTCCCTCAAGAGACCCAGTACTTC. It translates to CASSLDRVPQETQYF.

In the case of this clonotype: A much larger clone lies one base from this, so it may be a read error. The chain carries TRBV12-3 or TRBV12-4 and TRBJ2-4; TRBD1 or TRBD2 may be the D gene (5 bases each). The CDR3 is made up of 14 amino acids. The V end lost 5 bases, the J end lost 9 bases, and 17 bases lay between the germline ends. Here the CDR3 reads CASSPTWQGVIQYF. In nucleotides, the CDR3 is TGTGCCAGCAGTCCTACCTGGCAGGGAGTCATTCAGTACTTC.

In regard to this clonotype: An end of the junction does not agree with germline; a read error may underlie this. The chain recombines TRBV4-2 with TRBJ2-1; D may match TRBD1 or TRBD2 (5 bases each). This CDR3 region has 17 residues. Germline CDR1 reads LGHNA; CDR2 reads YNFKEQ. The CDR3 DNA sequence: TGTGCCAGCAGCCAAGTAGGGGAGCCCCCATCCGAGAGAGAGCAGCTCTTC. Its protein is CASSQVGEPPSEREQLF.

Worth noting for this clonotype: This could be a read error, since a much larger clone is one nucleotide away. This CDR3 is CASRSSMGQYF. CDR3 bases: TGTGCCAGCAGGTCTTCCATGGGGCAGTACTTC. The genes are TRBV6-6 and TRBJ2-7; D not certain. From germline, CDR1 is MNHNY and CDR2 SVGAGI (reference sequence). This CDR3 is 11 amino acids long. Between the trimmed V and J ends, which lost 6 bases and 9 bases, there was a span of 12 bases.

In the case of this clonotype: This sequence may be a read error, since a much larger clone differs from it by one base. Here the CDR3 DNA reads TGTGCCAGCAGTTCCCCGGATCAGCCCCAGCATTTT. Encoded protein: CASSSPDQPQHF. This sequence joins TRBV6-5 and TRBJ1-5; no clear D. Trimming took off 4 bases at V and 5 bases at J, with 6 bases between the two ends. This CDR3 contains 12 residues. The V gene's germline CDR1 is MNHEY and CDR2 SVGAGI.

This clonotype was picked up a small number of times. V gene TRBV6-1 combines with J gene TRBJ2-7; D is unresolved. There are 15 residues in the CDR3. V was pared by 9 bases and J by 2 bases, with 20 bases between. The germline gives CDR1 MNHNS, CDR2 SASEGT. The CDR3, as DNA: TGTGCCAGTAGAAGGCCCGGTGGCGGTGCCTACGAGCAGTACTTC. Amino acids: CASRRPGGGAYEQYF.

This clonotype was detected ten times or more. The rearrangement links TRBV12-3 or TRBV12-4 to TRBJ2-5; D is perhaps TRBD1 (6 bases). Deletions cut 3 bases from V and 2 bases from J, with 13 bases between. The CDR3 consists of 15 residues. For the CDR3, the DNA is TGTGCCAGCAGTTTCCAATCAGGACAGCAAGAGACCCAGTACTTC. This codes for CASSFQSGQQETQYF.

Turning to this clonotype: This clone may be a read error of a much larger clone one base away. V is TRBV6-5 and J is TRBJ1-2; D uncertain. This CDR3 region has 13 residues. Looked up from germline, CDR1 is MNHEY and CDR2 is SVGAGI. CDR3 sequence reads: CASSYWPEDGCTF. CDR3 coding DNA: TGTGCCAGCAGTTACTGGCCGGAGGATGGCTGCACCTTC.